This is a list of T cell receptor beta chains from one sample in a study of OX40 agonist ivuxolimab in advanced cancers. Only in-frame clones appear in the TCRdb table, and some are missing; sequencing was by immunoSEQ multiplex PCR. The data show under 80,000 clones, over 85% seen once. The material sequenced was CD4+ or CD8+ T cells sorted from blood, taken in a trial of the OX40 agonist ivuxolimab. These receptors were collected from an adult with an advanced solid tumor such as melanoma, head and neck, liver or kidney cancer. Both conserved end residues are part of each CDR3. Fields, in order: J gene, clone size, V gene, D gene, CDR3 DNA, CDR3 protein. D genes are given only for firm matches. A clone size is listed for some rows: how often the clone was seen (once, few, many), or a class if it is expanded.

TRBJ1-2,once,TRBV28,-,TGTGCCAGCAGTTTAGGGACCCCTGGGCCGTCTGGCTACACCTTC,CASSLGTPGPSGYTF
TRBJ1-2,-,TRBV5-1,TRBD1,TGCGCCAGCAGGCCCACCGGGACAGGGAACGGCTACACCTTC,CASRPTGTGNGYTF
TRBJ2-7,-,TRBV2,-,TGTGCCAGCAGACCGACTTCGGGGTTGTCCTACGAGCAGTACTTC,CASRPTSGLSYEQYF
TRBJ2-5,-,TRBV5-1,TRBD2,TGCGCCAGCAGCCCACCCCCGACTAGCGGGAGCGGTGAGCAGTACTTC,CASSPPPTSGSGEQYF
TRBJ2-7,few,TRBV7-8,-,TGTGCCAGCAGCTTAATCAGGCCCTTCATCGAGCAGTACTTC,CASSLIRPFIEQYF
TRBJ2-7,-,TRBV11-2,TRBD2,TGTGCCAGCAGCTCCCGGGACTATACTTCCTACGAGCAGTACTTC,CASSSRDYTSYEQYF
TRBJ2-7,-,TRBV29-1,-,TGCAGCGTTGTTCTAGCGCCGACCTACGAGCAGTACTTC,CSVVLAPTYEQYF
TRBJ2-1,-,TRBV5-1,TRBD1,TGCGCCAGCAGCTGGGACAGGGGATTAGGTGACTACAATGAGCAGTTCTTC,CASSWDRGLGDYNEQFF
TRBJ2-5,few,TRBV27,TRBD2,TGTGCCAGCAGTTTAAGGGACTATACACAAGAGACCCAGTACTTC,CASSLRDYTQETQYF
TRBJ2-7,-,TRBV27,-,TGTGCCAGCAGTTTATATAGCTCCTACGAGCAGTACTTC,CASSLYSSYEQYF
TRBJ2-1,-,TRBV10-2,TRBD2,TGCGCCAGCAGTGACTGGGTAGCGGGGGCCCGGGATGAGCAGTTCTTC,CASSDWVAGARDEQFF
TRBJ2-3,-,TRBV27,TRBD1,TGTGCCAGCAGTTTATACGGGACAGGGGGCGCAGATACGCAGTATTTT,CASSLYGTGGADTQYF
TRBJ2-2,-,TRBV5-1,TRBD2,TGCGCCAGCAGCTTGGAACGAGGGAGGGCGGGCACCGGGGAGCTGTTTTTT,CASSLERGRAGTGELFF
TRBJ2-7,-,TRBV30,-,TGTGCCTGGAGTGGGGTCTGGGGGGCGGGAGAGCAGTACTTC,CAWSGVWGAGEQYF
TRBJ2-7,-,TRBV2,TRBD1,TGTGCCAGCAGTGTCCGGGACAGCTACGAGCAGTACTTC,CASSVRDSYEQYF
TRBJ2-2,-,TRBV5-4,TRBD2,TGTGCCCGACGAAATTATAGGACTAGCGGCGAGAACACCGGGGAGCTGTTTTTT,CARRNYRTSGENTGELFF
TRBJ2-1,-,TRBV5-6,-,TGTGCCAGCAGCATGGGACCCGGCTATGAGCAGTTCTTC,CASSMGPGYEQFF
TRBJ1-1,few,TRBV11-2,-,TGTGCCAGCAGCCACGGGACCGTAGCTTTCTTT,CASSHGTVAFF
TRBJ2-2,-,TRBV11-1,-,TGTGCCAGCAGCGTCGCCCTCCGCGGGGAGCTGTTTTTT,CASSVALRGELFF
TRBJ2-5,-,TRBV5-6,TRBD1,TGTGCCAGCAGCTTGGCCAGGGGGCCTGAGACCCAGTACTTC,CASSLARGPETQYF
TRBJ2-3,once,TRBV29-1,TRBD2,TGCAGCGTTGAAGATTTGAGCGGGGGGCGGGCGGATACGCAGTATTTT,CSVEDLSGGRADTQYF
TRBJ1-3,-,TRBV27,TRBD1,TGTGCCAAACGACCGCCTGACCGGACAGGAGGGGATATTGTTTCTGGAAACACCATATATTTT,CAKRPPDRTGGDIVSGNTIYF
TRBJ1-1,-,TRBV18,TRBD1,TGTGCCAGCTCAAGAAAACAGGGGCGGAACACTGAAGCTTTCTTT,CASSRKQGRNTEAFF
TRBJ2-7,-,TRBV13,TRBD2,TGTGCCAGCAGCCAAGGACTAGCGGGCCCCTACGAGCAGTACTTC,CASSQGLAGPYEQYF
TRBJ2-7,-,TRBV11-2,TRBD1,TGTGCCAGCAGCTTGGACAGGGATTACGAGCAGTACTTC,CASSLDRDYEQYF
TRBJ1-2,few,TRBV7-8,-,TGTGCCAGCAGCTTGACACGGAACTATGGCTACACCTTC,CASSLTRNYGYTF
TRBJ2-1,-,TRBV29-1,TRBD1,TGCAGCGTATCGGGACAGTCATCCTACAATGAGCAGTTCTTC,CSVSGQSSYNEQFF
TRBJ2-2,-,TRBV4-1,TRBD2,TGCGCCAGCAGCCAACGTGCTAGCGGGGGGGCCGTGGGCGGGGAGCTGTTTTTT,CASSQRASGGAVGGELFF
TRBJ1-5,once,TRBV19,-,TGTGCCAGTAGGCAGGGAAATCAGCCCCAGCATTTT,CASRQGNQPQHF
TRBJ2-7,-,TRBV6-5,-,TGTGCCAGCAGTCCCAGTGTCTTCTCCTACGAGCAGTACTTC,CASSPSVFSYEQYF
TRBJ1-1,-,TRBV5-1,-,TGCGCCAGCACTCCCGGGGGGAGCGTTGAAGCTTTCTTT,CASTPGGSVEAFF
TRBJ2-3,-,TRBV7-9,-,TGTGCCAGCAGCTTAGAGCTAAACACAGATACGCAGTATTTT,CASSLELNTDTQYF
TRBJ2-7,-,TRBV4-1,-,TGCGCCAGCAGCCAAGTTCGCAGGGCTGGCGAGCAGTACTTC,CASSQVRRAGEQYF
TRBJ2-7,-,TRBV4-2,TRBD2,TGTGCCAGCAGCCATATTACTAGCGGGAATACCTACGAGCAGTACTTC,CASSHITSGNTYEQYF
TRBJ2-2,-,TRBV6-1,TRBD1,TGTGCCAGCAGTGCAGGGGGCATCGCCGGGGAGCTGTTTTTT,CASSAGGIAGELFF
TRBJ1-3,-,TRBV20-1,TRBD1,TGCAGTGCTAGAACCGGGACAGGGCTACATTTT,CSARTGTGLHF
TRBJ2-1,-,TRBV9,TRBD2,TGTGCCAGCAGCGCCCCGACTAGCGGGGATTGGCGCGAGCAGTTCTTC,CASSAPTSGDWREQFF
TRBJ1-2,-,TRBV29-1,-,TGCAGCGTTGAGAGGGATGGCTACACCTTC,CSVERDGYTF
TRBJ2-2,-,TRBV5-1,-,TGCGCCAGCAGCTTGGCCGGTGGACAGTTGGCTTTCGAGAGGGCCGGGGAGCTGTTTTTT,CASSLAGGQLAFERAGELFF
TRBJ2-5,-,TRBV27,-,TGTGCCAGCAGTTTGGGGGGCCCCCAAGAGACCCAGTACTTC,CASSLGGPQETQYF
TRBJ1-1,-,TRBV5-1,-,TGCGCCAGCAGACAGGGAGGTCACACTGAAGCTTTCTTT,CASRQGGHTEAFF
TRBJ2-1,-,TRBV19,TRBD2,TGTGCCAGTAGTATAGCGCTAGCGGGACTCTACAATGAGCAGTTCTTC,CASSIALAGLYNEQFF
TRBJ1-1,-,TRBV27,-,TGTGCCAGCAGTTTAGGGTCGAACACTGAAGCTTTCTTT,CASSLGSNTEAFF
TRBJ1-2,-,TRBV30,TRBD1,TGTGCCGGCACAGGGGATGGCTACACCTTC,CAGTGDGYTF
TRBJ1-1,-,TRBV19,-,TGTGCCAGTAGTCCTATACAGAACACTGAAGCTTTCTTT,CASSPIQNTEAFF
TRBJ2-5,-,TRBV2,-,TGTGCCAGCAGTGGGGGAGGCGGACAAGAGACCCAGTACTTC,CASSGGGGQETQYF
TRBJ1-1,-,TRBV27,-,TGTGCCAGCAGTTTATTTGGGGGATCTCTGACTGAAGCTTTCTTT,CASSLFGGSLTEAFF
TRBJ1-2,-,TRBV2,-,TGTGCCAGCAGTGGCCAAGGGACGGGCTATGGCTACACCTTC,CASSGQGTGYGYTF
TRBJ2-3,-,TRBV13,TRBD1,TGTGCCAGCAGCTTAAACAGGGGGCCCAAGTATTTT,CASSLNRGPKYF
TRBJ2-5,-,TRBV13,TRBD1,TGTGCCACGACGACAGGGAGAGAGACCCAGTACTTC,CATTTGRETQYF
TRBJ2-7,-,TRBV9,-,TGTGCCAGCAGCGTAGCCCAGAGTAGTACCGAGCAGTACTTC,CASSVAQSSTEQYF
TRBJ2-2,-,TRBV27,-,TGTGCCAGCAGTTTATCGCCTGGGTACGGGGAGCTGTTTTTT,CASSLSPGYGELFF
TRBJ1-1,-,TRBV28,-,TGTGCCAGCAGTTTGAGGGGGAACACTGAAGCTTTCTTT,CASSLRGNTEAFF
TRBJ1-2,-,TRBV29-1,-,TGCAGCGTAGACAGGACTTCTAACTATGGCTACACCTTC,CSVDRTSNYGYTF
TRBJ2-1,few,TRBV5-1,-,TGCGCCAGTATGGACTCTTACAATGAGCAGTTCTTC,CASMDSYNEQFF